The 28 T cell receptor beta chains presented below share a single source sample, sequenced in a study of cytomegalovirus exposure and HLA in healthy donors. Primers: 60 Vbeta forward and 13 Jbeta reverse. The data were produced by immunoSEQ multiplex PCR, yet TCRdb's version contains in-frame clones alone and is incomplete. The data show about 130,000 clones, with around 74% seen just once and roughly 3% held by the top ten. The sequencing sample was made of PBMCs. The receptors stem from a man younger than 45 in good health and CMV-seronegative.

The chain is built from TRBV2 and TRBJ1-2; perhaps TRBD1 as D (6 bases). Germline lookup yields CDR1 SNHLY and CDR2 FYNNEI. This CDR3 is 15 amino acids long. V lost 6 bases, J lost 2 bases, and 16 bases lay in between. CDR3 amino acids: CASSYLGGLNYGYTF. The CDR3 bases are TGTGCCAGCAGCTACTTGGGGGGGCTGAACTATGGCTACACCTTC.

CDR3 bases: TGCGCCAGCAGCTATACCGGGACAGGGATAGACACCATATATTTT. Translated, it gives CASSYTGTGIDTIYF. V usage is TRBV5-1 and J usage is TRBJ1-3; 9 bases line up with TRBD1. The J segment lost 8 bases and the V segment lost 3 bases, leaving 9 bases of the junction unmatched. Germline CDR1 SGHRS, CDR2 YFSETQ. This CDR3 has 15 residues.

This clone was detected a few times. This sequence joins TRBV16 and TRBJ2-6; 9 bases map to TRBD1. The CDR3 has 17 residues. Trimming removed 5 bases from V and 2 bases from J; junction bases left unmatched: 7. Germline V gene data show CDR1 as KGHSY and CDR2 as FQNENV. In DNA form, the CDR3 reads TGTGCCAGCAGCAAGTCCGGGACAGGGCCTGGGGCCAACGTCCTGACTTTC. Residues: CASSKSGTGPGANVLTF.

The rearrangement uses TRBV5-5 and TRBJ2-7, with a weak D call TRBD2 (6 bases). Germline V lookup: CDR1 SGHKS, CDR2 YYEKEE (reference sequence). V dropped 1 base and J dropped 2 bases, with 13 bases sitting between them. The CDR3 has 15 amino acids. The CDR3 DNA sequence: TGTGCCAGCAGCTTGCCAGCGCAGCGGGCCTACGAGCAGTACTTC. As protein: CASSLPAQRAYEQYF.

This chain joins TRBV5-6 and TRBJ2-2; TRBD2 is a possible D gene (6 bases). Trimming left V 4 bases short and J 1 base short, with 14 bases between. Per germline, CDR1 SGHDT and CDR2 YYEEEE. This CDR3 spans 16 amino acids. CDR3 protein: CASSQGPGLNTGELFF. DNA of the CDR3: TGTGCCAGCAGCCAAGGGCCGGGACTGAACACCGGGGAGCTGTTTTTT.

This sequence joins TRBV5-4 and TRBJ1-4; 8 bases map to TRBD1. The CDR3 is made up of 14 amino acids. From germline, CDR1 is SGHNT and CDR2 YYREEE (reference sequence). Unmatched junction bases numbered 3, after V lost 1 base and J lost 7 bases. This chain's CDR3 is CASSLIGTGEKLFF. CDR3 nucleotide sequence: TGTGCCAGCAGCTTGATAGGGACAGGTGAAAAACTGTTTTTT.

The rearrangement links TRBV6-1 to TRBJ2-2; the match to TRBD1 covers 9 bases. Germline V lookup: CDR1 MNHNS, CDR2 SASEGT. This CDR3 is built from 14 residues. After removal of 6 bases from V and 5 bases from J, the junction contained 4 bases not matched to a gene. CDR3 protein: CASRWTGETGELFF. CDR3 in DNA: TGTGCCAGCAGATGGACAGGGGAAACCGGGGAGCTGTTTTTT.

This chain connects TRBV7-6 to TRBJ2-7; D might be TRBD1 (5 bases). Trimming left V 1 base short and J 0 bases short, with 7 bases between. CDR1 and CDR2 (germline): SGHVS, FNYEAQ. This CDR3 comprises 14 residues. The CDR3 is CASSLGGYSYEQYF. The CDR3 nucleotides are TGTGCCAGCAGCTTAGGGGGCTACTCCTACGAGCAGTACTTC.

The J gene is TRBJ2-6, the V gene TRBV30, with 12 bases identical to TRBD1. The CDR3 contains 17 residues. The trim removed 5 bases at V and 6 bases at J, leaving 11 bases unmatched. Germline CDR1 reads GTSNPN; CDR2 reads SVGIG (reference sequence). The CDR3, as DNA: TGTGCCTGGGACCCGGGACAGGGGGCGTTAATGGCCAACGTCCTGACTTTC. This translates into CAWDPGQGALMANVLTF. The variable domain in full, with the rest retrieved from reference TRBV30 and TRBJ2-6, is SQTIHQWPATLVQPVGSPLSLECTVEGTSNPNLYWYRQAAGRGLQLLFYSVGIGQISSEVPQNLSASRPQDRQFILSSKKLLLSDSGFYLCAWDPGQGALMANVLTFGAGSRLTVL.

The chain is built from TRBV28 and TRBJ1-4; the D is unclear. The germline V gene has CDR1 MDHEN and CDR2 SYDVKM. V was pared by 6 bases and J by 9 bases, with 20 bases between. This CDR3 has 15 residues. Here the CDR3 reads CASSGIKSTTKKLFF. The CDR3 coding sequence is TGTGCCAGCAGCGGAATCAAATCTACCACTAAAAAACTGTTTTTT.

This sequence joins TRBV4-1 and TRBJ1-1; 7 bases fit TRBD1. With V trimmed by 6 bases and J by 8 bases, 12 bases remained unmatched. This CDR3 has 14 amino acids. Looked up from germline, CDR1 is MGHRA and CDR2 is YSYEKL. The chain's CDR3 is CASRQSDRVQEAFF. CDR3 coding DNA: TGCGCCAGCAGGCAATCCGACAGGGTGCAGGAAGCTTTCTTT.

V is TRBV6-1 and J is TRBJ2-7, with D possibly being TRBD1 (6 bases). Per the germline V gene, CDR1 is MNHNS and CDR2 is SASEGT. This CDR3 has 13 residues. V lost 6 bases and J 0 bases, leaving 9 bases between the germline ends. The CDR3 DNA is TGTGCCAGCAGGAAACAGGGCTCCTACGAGCAGTACTTC. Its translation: CASRKQGSYEQYF.

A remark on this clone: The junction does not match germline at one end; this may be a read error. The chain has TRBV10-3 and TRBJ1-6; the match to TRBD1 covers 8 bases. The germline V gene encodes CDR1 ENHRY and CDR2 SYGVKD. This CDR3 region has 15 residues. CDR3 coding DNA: TGTGCCATCAGAAAGGACAGGGATTATAGTTCACCCCTCCACTTT. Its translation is CAIRKDRDYSSPLHF.

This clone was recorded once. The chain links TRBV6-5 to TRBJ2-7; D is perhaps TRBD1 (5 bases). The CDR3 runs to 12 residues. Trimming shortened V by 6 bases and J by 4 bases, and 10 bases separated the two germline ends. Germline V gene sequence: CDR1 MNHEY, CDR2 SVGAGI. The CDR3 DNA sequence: TGTGCCAGCAGCCGGAACAGGTACGAGCAGTACTTC. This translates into CASSRNRYEQYF.

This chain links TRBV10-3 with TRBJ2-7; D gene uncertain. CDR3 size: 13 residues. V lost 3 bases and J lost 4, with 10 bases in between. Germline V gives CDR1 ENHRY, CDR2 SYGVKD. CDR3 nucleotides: TGTGCCATCAGTGATAACAGTGCTTACGAGCAGTACTTC. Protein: CAISDNSAYEQYF.

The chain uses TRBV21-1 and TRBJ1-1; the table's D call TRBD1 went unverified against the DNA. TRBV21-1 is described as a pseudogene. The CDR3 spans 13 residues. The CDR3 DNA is TGTGCCAGCAGCACCAGGGTAGGCACTGAAGCTTTCTTT. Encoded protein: CASSTRVGTEAFF.

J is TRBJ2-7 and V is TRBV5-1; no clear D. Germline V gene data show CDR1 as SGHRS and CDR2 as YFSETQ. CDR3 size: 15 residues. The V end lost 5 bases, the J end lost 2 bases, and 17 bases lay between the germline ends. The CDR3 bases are TGCGCCAGCAGATTAGAGGCGTATAGGACCTACGAGCAGTACTTC. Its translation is CASRLEAYRTYEQYF.

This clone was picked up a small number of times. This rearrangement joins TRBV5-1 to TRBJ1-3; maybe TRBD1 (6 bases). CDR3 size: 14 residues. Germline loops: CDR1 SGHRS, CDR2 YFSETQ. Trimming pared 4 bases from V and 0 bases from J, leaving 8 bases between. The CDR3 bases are TGCGCCAGCAGCCCGGACAGCTCTGGAAACACCATATATTTT. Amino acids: CASSPDSSGNTIYF.

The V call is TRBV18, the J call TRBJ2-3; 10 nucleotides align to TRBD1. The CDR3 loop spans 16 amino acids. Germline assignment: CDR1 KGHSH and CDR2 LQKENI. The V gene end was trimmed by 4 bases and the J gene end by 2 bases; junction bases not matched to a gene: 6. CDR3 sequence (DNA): TGTGCCAGCTCACGGACGGGACAGGGGTACACAGATACGCAGTATTTT. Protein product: CASSRTGQGYTDTQYF.

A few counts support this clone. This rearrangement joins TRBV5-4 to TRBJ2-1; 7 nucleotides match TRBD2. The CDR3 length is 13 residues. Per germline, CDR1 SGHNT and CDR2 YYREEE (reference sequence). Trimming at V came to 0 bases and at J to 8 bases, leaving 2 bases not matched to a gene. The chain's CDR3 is CASSLVLADEQFF. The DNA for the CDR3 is TGTGCCAGCAGCTTGGTCCTAGCGGATGAGCAGTTCTTC.

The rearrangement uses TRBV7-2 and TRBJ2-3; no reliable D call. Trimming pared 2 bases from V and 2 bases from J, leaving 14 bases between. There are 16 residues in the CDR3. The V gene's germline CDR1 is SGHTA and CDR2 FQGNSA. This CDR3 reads CASSLIPQPLTDTQYF. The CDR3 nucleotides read TGTGCCAGCAGCTTAATTCCACAGCCACTCACAGATACGCAGTATTTT.

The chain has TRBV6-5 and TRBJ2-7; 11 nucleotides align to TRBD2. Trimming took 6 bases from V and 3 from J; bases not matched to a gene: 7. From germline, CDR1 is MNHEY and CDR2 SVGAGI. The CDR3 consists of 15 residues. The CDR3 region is CASSRTGTSGYEQYF. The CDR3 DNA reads TGTGCCAGCAGCAGAACCGGGACTAGCGGCTACGAGCAGTACTTC.

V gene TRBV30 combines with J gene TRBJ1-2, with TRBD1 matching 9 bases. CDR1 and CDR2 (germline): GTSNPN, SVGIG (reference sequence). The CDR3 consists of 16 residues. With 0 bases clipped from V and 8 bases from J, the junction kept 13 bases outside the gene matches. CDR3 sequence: CAWSVDWDRVQSGYTF. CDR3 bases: TGTGCCTGGAGTGTAGACTGGGACAGGGTCCAAAGCGGCTACACCTTC.

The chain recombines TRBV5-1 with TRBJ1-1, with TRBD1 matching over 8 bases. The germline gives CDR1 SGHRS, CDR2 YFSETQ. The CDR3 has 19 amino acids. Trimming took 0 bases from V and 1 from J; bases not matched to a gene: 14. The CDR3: CASSLGSGQGKRWNTEAFF. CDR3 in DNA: TGCGCCAGCAGCTTGGGATCCGGACAGGGTAAGAGGTGGAACACTGAAGCTTTCTTT.

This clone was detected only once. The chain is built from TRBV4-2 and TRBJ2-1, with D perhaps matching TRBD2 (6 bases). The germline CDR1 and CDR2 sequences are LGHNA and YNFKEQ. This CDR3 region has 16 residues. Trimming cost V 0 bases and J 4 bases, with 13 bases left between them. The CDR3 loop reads CASSQEGTVKYNEQFF. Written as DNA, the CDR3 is TGTGCCAGCAGCCAAGAGGGGACTGTAAAATACAATGAGCAGTTCTTC.

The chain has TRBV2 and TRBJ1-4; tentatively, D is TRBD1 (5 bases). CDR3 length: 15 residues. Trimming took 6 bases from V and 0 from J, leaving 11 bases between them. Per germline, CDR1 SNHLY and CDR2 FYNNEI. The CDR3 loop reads CASRGRQTTNEKLFF. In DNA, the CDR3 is TGTGCCAGCAGGGGTCGACAGACAACTAATGAAAAACTGTTTTTT.

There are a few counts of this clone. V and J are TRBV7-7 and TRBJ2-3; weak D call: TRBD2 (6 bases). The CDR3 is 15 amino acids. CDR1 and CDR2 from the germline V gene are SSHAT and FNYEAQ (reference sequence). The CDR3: CASAKRGGAPDTQYF. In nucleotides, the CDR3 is TGTGCTAGCGCCAAACGAGGCGGGGCCCCAGATACGCAGTATTTT.

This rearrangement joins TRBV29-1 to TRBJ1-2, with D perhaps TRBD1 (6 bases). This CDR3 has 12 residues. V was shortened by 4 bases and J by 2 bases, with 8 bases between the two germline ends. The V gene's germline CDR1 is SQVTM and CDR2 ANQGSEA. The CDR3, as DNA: TGCAGCGTTGCAGGGGTCAACTATGGCTACACCTTC. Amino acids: CSVAGVNYGYTF.